Presented here are 26 T cell receptor beta chains from one specimen sequenced in a study of T cell responses to AZD1222 COVID-19 vaccine. TCRdb's copy holds only in-frame clones and misses some; the assay was immunoSEQ multiplex PCR. Here the sample spans hundreds of thousands of clones, about 93% being singletons. Material: peripheral blood, obtained on day 0 of MenACWY control vaccination. These receptors originate from an adult in good health.

The chain employs TRBV7-8 and TRBJ1-5; perhaps TRBD1 as D (6 bases). This CDR3 has 18 residues. Trimming cost V 3 bases and J 2 bases, with 20 bases left between them. From germline, CDR1 is SGHVS and CDR2 FQNEAQ. CDR3 sequence: CASSFSGRGGAGNQPQHF. Here the CDR3 DNA reads TGTGCCAGCAGCTTCTCCGGTAGGGGGGGCGCGGGCAATCAGCCCCAGCATTTT.

The chain uses TRBV5-1 and TRBJ1-1; D uncertain. This CDR3 has 13 residues. V was shortened by 1 base and J by 6 bases, with 10 bases between the two germline ends. Looked up from germline, CDR1 is SGHRS and CDR2 is YFSETQ. DNA for the CDR3: TGCGCCAGCAGCTTGCGGGTAGGCGCTGAAGCTTTCTTT. Translated: CASSLRVGAEAFF.

This chain's CDR3 is CASSIAGFGNTIYF. Written as DNA, the CDR3 is TGTGCCAGTAGTATCGCCGGTTTCGGAAACACCATATATTTT. The V call is TRBV19, the J call TRBJ1-3; D unresolved. The V end was cut by 3 bases, the J end by 4 bases, with 10 bases between. Germline CDR1 is LNHDA and CDR2 is SQIVND (reference sequence). CDR3 size: 14 residues.

J is TRBJ1-1 and V is TRBV6-5; D not certain. The CDR3 runs to 15 residues. Trimming pared 6 bases from V and 0 bases from J, leaving 14 bases between. CDR1 MNHEY and CDR2 SVGAGI come from the germline V gene. The CDR3 bases are TGTGCCAGCAGCCCACTGGTCGCAGTGAACACTGAAGCTTTCTTT. Its translation is CASSPLVAVNTEAFF.

The rearrangement uses TRBV3-1 (or the pseudogene TRBV3-2) and TRBJ2-7, with unresolved D. The germline V gene has CDR1 LGHDT and CDR2 YNNKEL (reference sequence). The V gene lost 2 bases and the J gene lost 1 base, with 9 bases spanning the gap. The CDR3 has 14 amino acids. The CDR3 DNA reads TGTGCCAGCAGCCAATGGGCAGTATCCTACGAGCAGTACTTC. The encoded protein is CASSQWAVSYEQYF.

On this clone: This sample also contains other DNA sequences that code for the same CDR3. This chain links TRBV30 with TRBJ1-6; unclear D gene. Between the trimmed V and J ends, which lost 0 bases and 10 bases, there was a span of 4 bases. CDR3 length: 11 amino acids. Germline V lookup: CDR1 GTSNPN, CDR2 SVGIG (reference sequence). Written as DNA, the CDR3 is TGTGCCTGGAGTGTTAACTCACCCCTCCACTTT. It encodes CAWSVNSPLHF.

The chain combines TRBV5-3 with TRBJ2-5; D might be TRBD1 (6 bases). TRBV5-3 is flagged as an ORF with uncertain function. There are 16 residues in the CDR3. Trimming cost V 4 bases and J 0 bases, with 16 bases left between them. CDR3 sequence (DNA): TGTGCCAGAAGCCTGACGGACAGAGCGTACCAAGAGACCCAGTACTTC. Translated: CARSLTDRAYQETQYF.

Comment on this clone: A read error may produce the germline difference seen at one junction end. The chain joins TRBV6-5 to TRBJ2-2; 7 bases line up with TRBD1. Germline V CDR1 and CDR2: MNHEY, SVGAGI. The CDR3 consists of 14 residues. The CDR3 here is CASSYVRGTVELFF. The DNA for the CDR3 is TGTGCCAGCAGTTACGTCAGGGGGACCGTGGAGCTGTTTTTT.

For the CDR3, the DNA is TGTGCCAGCAGCTACCACAGGGGCCGGGGGGTAGTCTACGAGCAGTACTTC. Residues: CASSYHRGRGVVYEQYF. This rearrangement joins TRBV7-2 to TRBJ2-7; D tentatively reads TRBD1 or TRBD2 (7 bases each). This CDR3 has 17 residues. Trimming removed 4 bases from V and 3 bases from J, with 22 bases in between. Germline values: CDR1 SGHTA, CDR2 FQGNSA. The full variable domain, in which reference TRBV7-2 and TRBJ2-7 provide the parts outside the CDR3, is GAGVSQSPSNKVTEKGKDVELRCDPISGHTALYWYRQSLGQGLEFLIYFQGNSAPDKSGLPSDRFSAERTGGSVSTLTIQRTQQEDSAVYLCASSYHRGRGVVYEQYFGPGTRLTVT.

The chain is built from TRBV5-5 and TRBJ2-7; D gene ambiguous. Germline V gives CDR1 SGHKS, CDR2 YYEKEE (reference sequence). V lost 4 bases and J lost 1, with 9 bases in between. The CDR3 contains 13 residues. CDR3 residues: CASSAGPSYEQYF. The DNA of the CDR3 is TGTGCCAGCAGCGCTGGACCATCCTACGAGCAGTACTTC.

The rearrangement uses TRBV7-5 and TRBJ2-3; the D call of TRBD1 is as the table states it, not checked on the DNA. TRBV7-5 is a pseudogene segment. CDR3 length: 14 residues. This CDR3 is CVRRSETGQLPQYF. CDR3 coding DNA: TGTGTCAGAAGATCCGAGACAGGGCAATTACCGCAGTATTTT.

The chain has TRBV4-3 and TRBJ2-7; 8 positions agree with TRBD1. The V gene end was trimmed by 3 bases and the J gene end by 1 base; junction bases not matched to a gene: 5. The germline gives CDR1 LGHNA, CDR2 YSLEER. The CDR3 sequence is 15 residues long. The CDR3 bases are TGCGCCAGCAGCCATGGGACAGGAGAATCCTACGAGCAGTACTTC. Amino acid sequence: CASSHGTGESYEQYF.

The chain couples TRBV19 to TRBJ1-3; 9 bases match TRBD1. The germline CDR1 and CDR2 sequences are LNHDA and SQIVND (reference sequence). V was clipped by 5 bases and J by 0 bases; unmatched bases: 20. The CDR3 is 21 amino acids. The DNA for the CDR3 is TGTGCCAGTAGTCCCCGCTCCGTGGACAGGGGTATAAGGCTCTCTGGAAACACCATATATTTT. This codes for CASSPRSVDRGIRLSGNTIYF.

The V and J genes are TRBV11-2 and TRBJ1-4; D is undetermined. The CDR3 is 17 amino acids. V lost 5 bases and J 0 bases, leaving 16 bases between the germline ends. From germline, CDR1 is SGHAT and CDR2 FQNNGV. The CDR3 region is CASSLRASRSTNEKLFF. The CDR3 bases are TGTGCCAGCAGCCTCCGGGCCTCCCGGTCAACTAATGAAAAACTGTTTTTT.

The J gene is TRBJ1-5, the V gene TRBV7-2; 9 bases are a match to TRBD1. The CDR3 spans 18 residues. The trim removed 2 bases at V and 7 bases at J, leaving 15 bases unmatched. The germline V gene encodes CDR1 SGHTA and CDR2 FQGNSA. The CDR3 DNA is TGTGCCAGCAGCTTATCCGGGACAGGGAATGAATTATGGCAGCCCCAGCATTTT. Translating it yields CASSLSGTGNELWQPQHF. The entire variable domain, with the rest obtained from reference TRBV7-2 and TRBJ1-5, is as follows: GAGVSQSPSNKVTEKGKDVELRCDPISGHTALYWYRQSLGQGLEFLIYFQGNSAPDKSGLPSDRFSAERTGGSVSTLTIQRTQQEDSAVYLCASSLSGTGNELWQPQHFGDGTRLSIL.

This sequence joins TRBV7-2 and TRBJ2-5, with D possibly being TRBD1 (5 bases). The CDR3 extends over 14 amino acids. The germline V and J ends were trimmed by 0 bases and 4 bases, with 9 bases remaining between them. The germline V gene encodes CDR1 SGHTA and CDR2 FQGNSA. The CDR3 reads CASSLATRVETQYF. The CDR3 coding sequence is TGTGCCAGCAGCTTAGCCACCAGGGTAGAGACCCAGTACTTC.

The V gene is TRBV5-1, the J gene TRBJ2-7; D is unresolved. Germline CDR1 reads SGHRS; CDR2 reads YFSETQ. The ends were cut back, 0 bases at V and 6 bases at J, with 7 bases in the middle. The CDR3 contains 12 residues. The CDR3 spells CASSLDLAEQYF. The CDR3 DNA reads TGCGCCAGCAGCTTGGACTTAGCCGAGCAGTACTTC.

This rearrangement joins TRBV19 to TRBJ2-1; TRBD2 aligns across 13 bases. This CDR3 has 15 amino acids. Germline CDR1 LNHDA, CDR2 SQIVND (reference sequence). With V trimmed by 5 bases and J by 6 bases, 4 bases remained unmatched. CDR3 in DNA: TGTGCCAGTAGTCCCGGGACTAGCGGGGTCAATGAGCAGTTCTTC. Encoded protein: CASSPGTSGVNEQFF.

The gene calls are TRBV28 and TRBJ2-7, with a weak D call TRBD2 (7 bases). The CDR3 loop spans 14 amino acids. Germline V gives CDR1 MDHEN, CDR2 SYDVKM. V lost 2 bases and J 0 bases, leaving 8 bases between the germline ends. CDR3 bases: TGTGCCAGCAGTTTAAGGGGGGGCTCCTACGAGCAGTACTTC. Translating gives CASSLRGGSYEQYF.

The chain recombines TRBV19 with TRBJ2-6; 9 nucleotides agree with TRBD1. Germline values: CDR1 LNHDA, CDR2 SQIVND (reference sequence). The J segment lost 2 bases and the V segment lost 6 bases, leaving 5 bases of the junction unmatched. CDR3 length: 16 amino acids. In DNA, the CDR3 is TGTGCCAGTAGCATACAGGGGGCGGCTGGGGCCAACGTCCTGACTTTC. Translating it yields CASSIQGAAGANVLTF.

This chain uses TRBV6-5 with TRBJ1-6, with TRBD1 matching over 9 bases. The CDR3 extends over 14 amino acids. Germline V gene sequence: CDR1 MNHEY, CDR2 SVGAGI. V gave up 8 bases and J gave up 5 bases; unmatched junction bases: 4. CDR3 nucleotides: TGTGCCAGCGCCGGGACAGGGCATAATTCACCCCTCCACTTT. Translated, it gives CASAGTGHNSPLHF.

The rearrangement joins TRBV5-4 to TRBJ2-5, with 10 bases matching TRBD2. This CDR3 has 16 residues. Germline V gene data show CDR1 as SGHNT and CDR2 as YYREEE (reference sequence). Trimming took 2 bases from V and 4 from J; bases not matched to a gene: 8. In nucleotides, the CDR3 is TGTGCCAGCAGCTTCCAGCGGGGGGGCGGTCGAGAGACCCAGTACTTC. Encoded protein: CASSFQRGGGRETQYF.

This sequence joins TRBV3-1 (or the pseudogene TRBV3-2) and TRBJ1-4; no definite D call. The V gene's germline CDR1 is LGHDT and CDR2 YNNKEL (reference sequence). The CDR3 is made up of 16 amino acids. V was pared by 0 bases and J by 0 bases, with 8 bases between. CDR3: CASSQDTQATNEKLFF. The CDR3, as DNA: TGTGCCAGCAGCCAAGACACCCAAGCAACTAATGAAAAACTGTTTTTT.

This clone was counted a single time. This rearrangement joins TRBV5-6 to TRBJ1-2; D gene unclear. The CDR3 runs 11 residues. Germline lookup yields CDR1 SGHDT and CDR2 YYEEEE. The ends were cut back, 3 bases at V and 7 bases at J, with 7 bases in the middle. CDR3 residues: CASSYSGGYTF. As DNA, the CDR3 is TGTGCCAGCAGCTACTCGGGTGGCTACACCTTC.

V gene TRBV28 combines with J gene TRBJ2-1; TRBD1 is a possible D gene (5 bases). In germline, CDR1 is MDHEN, CDR2 SYDVKM. V gave up 1 base and J gave up 6 bases, with 19 bases separating them. This CDR3 has 17 amino acids. CDR3 DNA: TGTGCCAGCAGTTTATTCGGCGGAGCAGACAGACGCAATGAGCAGTTCTTC. It yields the protein CASSLFGGADRRNEQFF.

V usage is TRBV6-1 and J usage is TRBJ2-3; D not resolved. V was cut by 0 bases and J by 6 bases, with 7 bases left in between. Germline V gives CDR1 MNHNS, CDR2 SASEGT. This CDR3 has 13 residues. In nucleotides, the CDR3 is TGTGCCAGCAGTGAAGCTTCCTTGGATACGCAGTATTTT. Translation: CASSEASLDTQYF.